A single sample gave rise to the 17 T cell receptor beta chains below, sequenced in a study of neurological immune-mediated disorders (dated by TCRdb to the late 2010s). The library was generated by 5' RACE. TCRdb shows the sequencer as Illumina HiSeq 2500. Using fastp trimming at Q25 and MiXCR clonotype assembly, TCRdb reanalyzed the public sequencing data and kept in-frame beta chains. Each entry is one CDR3 protein sequence, shown with its most common DNA and genes. A total of 39,000 or so distinct CDR3 sequences appear in this sample, 4% to 5.5% of them only once. The ten largest account for around 9.7% of the sample. Material for sequencing was CD4+ T cells from blood. The receptors here all came from a man between 18 and 29 years old in good health.

This clonotype was found many times. The V gene is TRBV5-1, the J gene TRBJ2-2; TRBD1 agrees at 8 bases. This CDR3 is 17 amino acids long. The junction had 5 bases not matched to a gene; V was cut back by 0 bases and J by 1 base. Germline values: CDR1 SGHRS, CDR2 YFSETQ. The CDR3 DNA sequence: TGCGCCAGCAGCTTGGCCCTAGACAGGGGGAACACCGGGGAGCTGTTTTTT. Its translation: CASSLALDRGNTGELFF.

The sample holds many counts of this clonotype. This chain joins TRBV29-1 and TRBJ2-1; no reliable D call. The CDR3 is 11 residues long. V lost 5 bases, J lost 9 bases, and 11 bases lay in between. CDR1 and CDR2 from the germline V gene are SQVTM and ANQGSEA. In nucleotides, the CDR3 is TGCAGCGTTCTTAGTTTTAGTGAGCAGTTCTTC. The encoded protein is CSVLSFSEQFF.

Many counts were recorded for this clonotype. This sequence joins TRBV6-1 and TRBJ2-7, with a weak D call TRBD1 (5 bases). V lost 8 bases to trimming and J lost 7 bases, with 21 bases between them. This CDR3 has 14 residues. Germline CDR1 is MNHNS and CDR2 is SASEGT. For the CDR3, the DNA is TGTGCCAGCGGGGTTTGGGGCTCCTCGTGGGAGCAGTACTTC. As protein: CASGVWGSSWEQYF.

There are many counts of this clonotype. The chain combines TRBV21-1 with TRBJ1-4; no check of the table's D call, TRBD1, against the DNA was made. TRBV21-1 is tagged as a pseudogene. The CDR3 loop spans 18 amino acids. The CDR3 spells CASSKEDSGGAFDEKLFF. The DNA of the CDR3 is TGTGCCAGCAGCAAAGAGGACTCAGGGGGCGCGTTCGATGAAAAACTGTTTTTT.

This clonotype appeared many times. The chain employs TRBV5-1 and TRBJ2-7, with 9 bases matching TRBD1. Germline V gene data show CDR1 as SGHRS and CDR2 as YFSETQ. This CDR3 comprises 14 residues. After removal of 3 bases from V and 3 bases from J, the junction contained 4 bases not matched to a gene. CDR3 protein: CASSWTGVSYEQYF. The CDR3, as DNA: TGCGCCAGCAGCTGGACAGGGGTGAGCTACGAGCAGTACTTC.

This clonotype showed up many times. The chain has TRBV5-1 and TRBJ2-7, with D possibly being TRBD2 (7 bases). CDR3 size: 15 residues. The V gene lost 1 base and the J gene lost 2 bases, with 13 bases spanning the gap. Per the germline V gene, CDR1 is SGHRS and CDR2 is YFSETQ. DNA of the CDR3: TGCGCCAGCAGCTTGTCTTCGGGGGGCACCTACGAGCAGTACTTC. Protein product: CASSLSSGGTYEQYF.

This clonotype was found many times. The V call is TRBV21-1, the J call TRBJ1-1; the tabulated D call, TRBD1, remains unverified against the DNA. TRBV21-1 is noted as a pseudogene. This CDR3 has 15 amino acids. This CDR3 reads CASSPPGRMNTEAFF. The CDR3 DNA reads TGTGCCAGCAGCCCACCGGGACGGATGAACACTGAAGCTTTCTTT.

This clonotype was observed many times. The CDR3 DNA follows: TGTGCCAGCAGCTTCCTTGGGGGCCTAGGTGGCTACACCTTC. Its protein is CASSFLGGLGGYTF. The rearrangement joins TRBV12-3 or TRBV12-4 to TRBJ1-2; tentative D call: TRBD1 (6 bases). The CDR3 is 14 amino acids. V was pared by 6 bases and J by 7 bases, with 18 bases between.

This clonotype was seen at least ten times. V is TRBV27 and J is TRBJ1-2; tentative D call: TRBD1 (6 bases). Germline V lookup: CDR1 MNHEY, CDR2 SMNVEV (reference sequence). The V gene lost 6 bases and the J gene lost 0 bases, with 11 bases spanning the gap. The CDR3 runs 14 residues. The CDR3 sequence is CASSAGQPNYGYTF. CDR3 nucleotide sequence: TGTGCCAGCAGCGCCGGACAGCCTAACTATGGCTACACCTTC.

There are many counts of this clonotype. V and J are TRBV9 and TRBJ2-7; no clear D gene. Germline lookup yields CDR1 SGDLS and CDR2 YYNGEE. Trimming removed 0 bases from V and 5 bases from J, with 9 bases in between. The CDR3 extends over 13 amino acids. CDR3 loop: CASSVGWWDEQYF. The DNA of the CDR3 is TGTGCCAGCAGCGTAGGGTGGTGGGACGAGCAGTACTTC.

This clonotype was observed many times. The chain recombines TRBV19 with TRBJ1-6, with a possible D match to TRBD1 (5 bases). The germline V gene encodes CDR1 LNHDA and CDR2 SQIVND (reference sequence). This CDR3 is 14 amino acids long. With 5 bases removed from V and 9 bases from J, the gap between germline ends came to 14 bases. For the CDR3, the DNA is TGTGCCAGTAGTGCCGGGGACCCGGGTTCACCCCTCCACTTT. This gives the protein CASSAGDPGSPLHF.

This clonotype was counted many times. Germline and junction disagree at one end, which may indicate a read error. This chain links TRBV25-1 with TRBJ2-5; TRBD2 is a possible D gene (5 bases). Germline values: CDR1 MGHDK, CDR2 SYGVNS. The CDR3 is made up of 12 amino acids. Here the CDR3 reads CASIEIAETQYF. In nucleotides, the CDR3 is TGTGCCAGCATTGAAATAGCGGAGACCCAGTACTTC.

This clonotype was counted many times. V gene TRBV29-1 combines with J gene TRBJ1-1; a weak D match, TRBD1 (6 bases). The CDR3 extends over 13 amino acids. V was shortened by 2 bases and J by 5 bases, with 12 bases between the two germline ends. Per germline, CDR1 SQVTM and CDR2 ANQGSEA. CDR3 protein: CSVELGGRTEAFF. DNA for the CDR3: TGCAGCGTTGAACTAGGGGGAAGGACTGAAGCTTTCTTT.

This clonotype has a count of ten or more. The rearrangement uses TRBV5-4 and TRBJ1-2; the match to TRBD1 covers 9 bases. The CDR3 has 14 amino acids. The V segment lost 4 bases and the J segment 5 bases; nucleotides outside the gene matches: 6. Germline lookup yields CDR1 SGHNT and CDR2 YYREEE (reference sequence). The CDR3: CASSQRQGGYGYTF. The DNA of the CDR3 is TGTGCCAGCAGCCAACGACAGGGGGGGTATGGCTACACCTTC.

This clonotype was observed many times. The chain combines TRBV7-3 with TRBJ2-1; 9 bases line up with TRBD2. CDR3 size: 16 residues. Germline CDR1 and CDR2: SGHTA and FQGTGA. With 2 bases clipped from V and 2 bases from J, the junction kept 4 bases outside the gene matches. The CDR3 loop reads CASSLGGGGAYNEQFF. The CDR3 DNA reads as TGTGCCAGCAGCTTAGGTGGCGGGGGGGCCTACAATGAGCAGTTCTTC.

This clonotype was recorded many times. The chain recombines TRBV25-1 with TRBJ2-3; TRBD1 agrees at 9 bases. Germline assignment: CDR1 MGHDK and CDR2 SYGVNS. CDR3 length: 14 amino acids. The V gene end was trimmed by 4 bases and the J gene end by 6 bases; junction bases not matched to a gene: 5. The CDR3 spells CASSGTGVMDTQYF. CDR3 bases: TGTGCCAGCAGTGGGACAGGGGTGATGGATACGCAGTATTTT.

There are many counts of this clonotype. V is TRBV21-1 and J is TRBJ2-5; the table's TRBD1 call for D was not verified on the DNA. TRBV21-1 is a documented pseudogene. There are 15 residues in the CDR3. CDR3 loop: CASSIWVKGKETQYF. CDR3 nucleotide sequence: TGTGCCAGCAGCATTTGGGTGAAGGGGAAAGAGACCCAGTACTTC.